These T cell receptor beta chains were read from a single sample in a study of T cells after yellow fever vaccination. TCRdb called the 5' RACE reads again in MiXCR, with one record for every CDR3 protein. The table lists approximately 510,000 distinct CDR3 sequences, roughly a fifth of them singletons. Sequencing was performed on PBMCs, taken roughly 20 days after the first yellow fever vaccination. The receptors were sampled from a man younger than 35 who received the YFV17D yellow fever vaccine. Both conserved end residues are part of each CDR3. Fields, in order: J gene, V gene, clone size, D gene, CDR3 DNA, CDR3 protein. A D gene is named only where the DNA matches it firmly. Clone size is given for some rows only: seen once, a few or many times, or a class if the clone is expanded.

>TRBJ2-1|TRBV6-4|few|-
TGTGCCAGCAGTGACCCCACCGGGGGCCGCAATGAGCAGTTCTTC
CASSDPTGGRNEQFF
>TRBJ1-1|TRBV19|once|-
TGTGCCAGTAGTATAGATCCGGGGCGCACTGAAGCTTTCTTT
CASSIDPGRTEAFF
>TRBJ2-5|TRBV6-2/TRBV6-3|-|-
TGTGCCAGCAGTTACAATTTAGGGGCCGAGACCCAGTACTTC
CASSYNLGAETQYF
>TRBJ2-3|TRBV12-3/TRBV12-4|-|-
TGTGCCAGCACCCCCGAACGTGGACGCGCTAGCACAGATACGCAGTATTTT
CASTPERGRASTDTQYF
>TRBJ2-5|TRBV19|few|-
TGTGCCAGTAGTATTAAAGAGACCCAGTACTTC
CASSIKETQYF
>TRBJ2-5|TRBV20-1|-|TRBD2
TGCAGTGCCAGGACTAGCCGAGAGACCCAGTACTTC
CSARTSRETQYF
>TRBJ2-5|TRBV7-2|-|-
TGTGCCAGCAGCTCCCCGGGTCCAGAGGAGACCCAGTACTTC
CASSSPGPEETQYF
>TRBJ1-3|TRBV5-1|-|-
TGCGCCAGCAGTCTACGGGGGGAGTCTGGAAACACCATATATTTT
CASSLRGESGNTIYF
>TRBJ2-7|TRBV10-3|-|TRBD2
TGTGCCACCACCGGAATTGGGCCTAGCGGGGGCTTCCTCGCCTACGAGCAGTACTTC
CATTGIGPSGGFLAYEQYF
>TRBJ1-2|TRBV6-2/TRBV6-3|few|TRBD1
TGTGCCAGCAGTTCACGGGCAGGGGGCTTCTATGGCTACACCTTC
CASSSRAGGFYGYTF
>TRBJ2-1|TRBV7-2|-|-
TGTGCCAGCATCCCCCTCTGGGGGGGCAGGGAGCAGTTCTTC
CASIPLWGGREQFF
>TRBJ1-1|TRBV5-1|-|TRBD1
TGCGCCAGCAGCCCAACAGGGGCCGGGAACACTGAAGCTTTCTTT
CASSPTGAGNTEAFF
>TRBJ2-7|TRBV3-1|-|-
TGTGCCAGCAGCCAAGGGGAGACCCGAGGGCAGTACTTC
CASSQGETRGQYF
>TRBJ2-3|TRBV4-2|many|TRBD2
TGTGCCAGCAGCCAAGGACTAGCGGGGGCCGATACGCAGTATTTT
CASSQGLAGADTQYF
>TRBJ2-3|TRBV6-4|-|TRBD2
TGTGCCAGCAGTGACGAAGCGGGGACAGATACGCAGTATTTT
CASSDEAGTDTQYF
>TRBJ2-1|TRBV7-2|-|TRBD2
TGTGCCAGCAGCTTCCAGCGGGGGGACAATGAGCAGTTCTTC
CASSFQRGDNEQFF
>TRBJ2-1|TRBV4-1|-|TRBD1
TGCGCCAGCAGCCAAGTCCACCACAGGGGGCTGTCCTACAATGAGCAGTTCTTC
CASSQVHHRGLSYNEQFF
>TRBJ1-2|TRBV5-5|-|-
TGTGCCAGCAGCTTGTCCCAAGGACGCGGCTCGTCTAACTATGGCTACACCTTC
CASSLSQGRGSSNYGYTF
>TRBJ1-6|TRBV4-1|few|-
TGCGCCAGCAGCCAAGGGTCAGCTTCACCCCTCCACTTT
CASSQGSASPLHF
>TRBJ1-6|TRBV7-9|-|-
TGTGCCAGCAGCCGAAGGGGGGCAGAAAGATCACCCCTCCACTTT
CASSRRGAERSPLHF
>TRBJ1-2|TRBV12-3/TRBV12-4|few|-
TGTGCCGCCCGGGGCAGCACCTCTGGTGGCTACACCTTC
CAARGSTSGGYTF
>TRBJ2-7|TRBV5-1|-|TRBD1
TGCGCCAGCAGCCAGGGGACAGGGCCTTCCTACGAGCAGTACTTC
CASSQGTGPSYEQYF
>TRBJ2-3|TRBV4-3|few|-
TGCGCCAGCAGCCGGGACACCCTCACAGATACGCAGTATTTT
CASSRDTLTDTQYF
>TRBJ2-7|TRBV5-4|-|TRBD1
TGTGCCAGCAGCTCGAGACAGGGAACGGGCGAGCAGTACTTC
CASSSRQGTGEQYF
>TRBJ2-2|TRBV7-3|-|-
TGTGCCAGCAGCCCCCATGTTTCGGAACCCCCGAACACCGGGGAGCTGTTTTTT
CASSPHVSEPPNTGELFF
>TRBJ2-6|TRBV20-1|-|-
TGCAGTGCGAACCCCAGGGGCCCTGGGGCCAACGTCCTGACTTTC
CSANPRGPGANVLTF
>TRBJ2-5|TRBV6-5|-|-
TGTGCCAGCAGTTACGGGGGGTTAGGCGAGACCCAGTACTTC
CASSYGGLGETQYF
>TRBJ2-7|TRBV20-1|few|TRBD2
TGCAGTGCCCTACAAGGACTAGCGGGCATCTACGAGCAGTACTTC
CSALQGLAGIYEQYF
>TRBJ1-5|TRBV12-3/TRBV12-4|once|TRBD1
TGTGCCAGCAGTCCAAGAACAGGGGTTCAGCCCCAGCATTTT
CASSPRTGVQPQHF
>TRBJ2-5|TRBV9|few|-
TGTGCCAGCAGCGTAGAGGGCGGGGGCAAAGAGACCCAGTACTTC
CASSVEGGGKETQYF
>TRBJ2-2|TRBV4-1|few|-
TGCGCCAGCAGCCAGGGGGCTAAGAACACCGGGGAGCTGTTTTTT
CASSQGAKNTGELFF
>TRBJ1-4|TRBV7-2|-|-
TGTGCCAGCAGCTTAGTTGGCGGCCTCGGCGAAAAACTGTTTTTT
CASSLVGGLGEKLFF
>TRBJ2-3|TRBV12-3/TRBV12-4|few|-
TGTGCCAGCACCCCCGGGGTCCCTGGCAGCACAGATACGCAGTATTTT
CASTPGVPGSTDTQYF
>TRBJ1-2|TRBV5-1|few|-
TGCGCCAGCAGCTTGGGCGCAGACGTCTATGGCTACACCTTC
CASSLGADVYGYTF
>TRBJ2-1|TRBV11-2|few|TRBD2
TGTGCCAGCAGCTTCTCTACCGGGAGGTCCTACAATGAGCAGTTCTTC
CASSFSTGRSYNEQFF
>TRBJ2-2|TRBV15|-|-
TGTGCCACCAGCAGAGTCCAGGGTGTAACCGGGGAGCTGTTTTTT
CATSRVQGVTGELFF
>TRBJ1-1|TRBV29-1|few|-
TGCAGCGTTGGGCACAGACCCCTGGCTGAAGCTTTCTTT
CSVGHRPLAEAFF
>TRBJ1-2|TRBV12-3/TRBV12-4|-|-
TGTGCCAGCAGTTTGAATGGGAATGGCTACACCTTC
CASSLNGNGYTF
>TRBJ1-3|TRBV7-2|few|TRBD1
TGTGCCAGCAGCTCCTGGACAGGGACTGGAAACACCATATATTTT
CASSSWTGTGNTIYF
>TRBJ1-1|TRBV2|-|-
TGTGCCAGCATGGTCCCTCTTGGGTCAATGAACACTGAAGCTTTCTTT
CASMVPLGSMNTEAFF
>TRBJ2-2|TRBV29-1|-|-
TGCAGCGTTGATCTTATAGCTACCGGGGAGCTGTTTTTT
CSVDLIATGELFF
>TRBJ1-3|TRBV5-1|few|-
TGCGCCAGCAGCTTGGGACTACTAACTGGAAACACCATATATTTT
CASSLGLLTGNTIYF
>TRBJ2-3|TRBV7-2|few|-
TGTGCCAGCAGCTTCGGGCCGACTGGCGGGGCAGATACGCAGTATTTT
CASSFGPTGGADTQYF
>TRBJ2-1|TRBV27|-|TRBD2
TGTGCCAGCAGTCATTCTAGCGGGGCGTACAATGAGCAGTTCTTC
CASSHSSGAYNEQFF
>TRBJ2-3|TRBV7-2|-|TRBD1
TGTGCCAGCACCCCGGACAGGGGGCGATATACGCAGTATTTT
CASTPDRGRYTQYF
>TRBJ2-6|TRBV27|-|-
TGTGCCAGCAGTTTCTTGTTGAGCTCTGGGGCCAACGTCCTGACTTTC
CASSFLLSSGANVLTF
>TRBJ2-7|TRBV20-1|few|TRBD2
TGCAGTGCTAGAGACGAGCGGGGTAGCTCCTACGAGCAGTACTTC
CSARDERGSSYEQYF